A single sample gave rise to the 14 T cell receptor beta chains below, sequenced in a study of identifying expanded T cells in peripheral blood. The repertoire was sequenced with immunoSEQ multiplex PCR; TCRdb's copy has only in-frame clones and lacks some. In the table there are 60,000 to 65,000 clones, approximately 82% of which are singletons. Sequenced sample: blood. The receptors derive from a person aged 18 to 75 in good health.

The DNA of the CDR3 is TGTGCCAGCAGCTTGGACAGGGGGGTTGATACGCAGTATTTT. Its protein product is CASSLDRGVDTQYF. The chain carries TRBV7-2 and TRBJ2-3; TRBD1 matches at 10 bases. The V segment lost 3 bases and the J segment 6 bases; nucleotides outside the gene matches: 3. Germline V gene data show CDR1 as SGHTA and CDR2 as FQGNSA. This CDR3 has 14 residues. Variable domain in full (rest from reference TRBV7-2 and TRBJ2-3): GAGVSQSPSNKVTEKGKDVELRCDPISGHTALYWYRQSLGQGLEFLIYFQGNSAPDKSGLPSDRFSAERTGGSVSTLTIQRTQQEDSAVYLCASSLDRGVDTQYFGPGTRLTVL.

This clone was observed a few times. V gene TRBV7-9 combines with J gene TRBJ1-6, with unresolved D. V lost 1 base and J 0 bases, leaving 4 bases between the germline ends. Germline CDR1 and CDR2: SEHNR and FQNEAQ (reference sequence). The CDR3 is 15 amino acids. CDR3 residues: CASSLGSSYNSPLHF. The CDR3 DNA is TGTGCCAGCAGCTTAGGGAGCTCCTATAATTCACCCCTCCACTTT. The whole variable domain, remainder taken from reference TRBV7-9 and TRBJ1-6, is DTGVSQNPRHKITKRGQNVTFRCDPISEHNRLYWYRQTLGQGPEFLTYFQNEAQLEKSRLLSDRFSAERPKGSFSTLEIQRTEQGDSAMYLCASSLGSSYNSPLHFGNGTRLTVT.

This chain connects TRBV5-4 to TRBJ2-2, with 9 bases lining up with TRBD2. In germline, CDR1 is SGHNT, CDR2 YYREEE (reference sequence). This CDR3 is 19 amino acids long. Trimming at V came to 4 bases and at J to 1 base, leaving 14 bases not matched to a gene. The CDR3 protein is CASSREEASGRLNTGELFF. Written as DNA, the CDR3 is TGTGCCAGCAGCCGCGAGGAGGCGAGCGGGAGGCTGAACACCGGGGAGCTGTTTTTT. Together with reference TRBV5-4 and TRBJ2-2, the CDR3 gives the full variable domain: ETGVTQSPTHLIKTRGQQVTLRCSSQSGHNTVSWYQQALGQGPQFIFQYYREEENGRGNFPPRFSGLQFPNYSSELNVNALELDDSALYLCASSREEASGRLNTGELFFGEGSRLTVL.

In nucleotides, the CDR3 is TGTGCCATCAGTGAGTCTGACAGCAAAATTCACCCCCTCCACTTT. Encoded protein: CAISESDSKIHPLHF. The J gene is TRBJ1-6, the V gene TRBV10-3; D possibly corresponds to TRBD1 (5 bases). V was pared by 0 bases and J by 13 bases, with 16 bases between. The CDR3 spans 15 residues. Germline-derived CDR1 and CDR2 are ENHRY and SYGVKD.

In nucleotides, the CDR3 is TGTGCCAGCGGGTTTCCGCGGACGGAGCAGTACGTC. Translation gives CASGFPRTEQYV. V usage is TRBV6-1 and J usage is TRBJ2-7, with no clear D. This CDR3 spans 12 amino acids. Germline loops: CDR1 MNHNS, CDR2 SASEGT. V was cut by 8 bases and J by 7 bases, with 15 bases left in between.

This sequence joins TRBV6-1 and TRBJ2-1; 8 nucleotides agree with TRBD2. The junction had 11 bases not matched to a gene; V was cut back by 0 bases and J by 7 bases. The CDR3 has 17 residues. Germline CDR1 reads MNHNS; CDR2 reads SASEGT. The CDR3 region has the DNA TGTGCCAGCAGTGAAGCCCTGGGGAGCGGGAGTGTGAATGAGCAGTTCTTC. It specifies CASSEALGSGSVNEQFF.

The V and J genes are TRBV29-1 and TRBJ2-1, with a possible D match to TRBD2 (6 bases). V was clipped by 7 bases and J by 2 bases, with 21 bases between them. Germline V gene sequence: CDR1 SQVTM, CDR2 ANQGSEA. The CDR3 runs 16 residues. The CDR3 DNA follows: TGCAGCGCCGAGAAGCGGGCCAGAATCGCCTACAATGAGCAGTTCTTC. This sequence encodes CSAEKRARIAYNEQFF.

The gene calls are TRBV6-6 and TRBJ1-4; a weak D match, TRBD1 (5 bases). Between the trimmed V and J ends, which lost 5 bases and 4 bases, there was a span of 14 bases. The length of the CDR3 is 15 residues. Germline assignment: CDR1 MNHNY and CDR2 SVGAGI (reference sequence). As DNA, the CDR3 is TGTGCCAGCAGTCCTAGCCATGGGGGTAATGAAAAACTGTTTTTT. Translated: CASSPSHGGNEKLFF.

This rearrangement joins TRBV2 to TRBJ1-5; no definite D call. The CDR3 is made up of 15 amino acids. V lost 4 bases, J lost 3 bases, and 13 bases lay in between. Germline V gene data show CDR1 as SNHLY and CDR2 as FYNNEI. The CDR3 loop reads CASSVLGPPNQPQHF. The CDR3, as DNA: TGTGCCAGCAGTGTTCTCGGCCCCCCCAATCAGCCCCAGCATTTT.

V gene TRBV21-1 combines with J gene TRBJ2-3. TRBV21-1 is a pseudogene locus. The CDR3 totals 12 residues. This CDR3 is CASMNHTDTQYF. For the CDR3, the DNA is TGTGCCAGCATGAACCACACAGATACGCAGTATTTT.

The chain carries TRBV12-5 and TRBJ2-2; D perhaps matches TRBD1 (6 bases). Trimming pared 10 bases from V and 10 bases from J, leaving 13 bases between. CDR1 and CDR2 from the germline V gene are LGHNT and FRNRAP. CDR3 length: 11 residues. The CDR3, as DNA: TGTGCTACTGCAGGGGTACAGGAGCTGTTTTTT. Translated, it gives CATAGVQELFF.

The V gene is TRBV5-4, the J gene TRBJ1-2; D is possibly TRBD1 (5 bases). Per germline, CDR1 SGHNT and CDR2 YYREEE (reference sequence). V shed 4 bases and J shed 8 bases, with 15 bases lying between them. CDR3 size: 13 residues. CDR3 bases: TGTGCCAGCAGCGCCCTGGGGGGTAGGGGCTACACCTTC. Residues: CASSALGGRGYTF.

This clone has just one count. The chain's CDR3 is CASTEQPTGELFF. The CDR3 DNA is TGTGCCAGCACCGAACAGCCAACCGGGGAGCTGTTTTTT. The chain is built from TRBV7-9 and TRBJ2-2; D gene uncertain. With 7 bases removed from V and 5 bases from J, the gap between germline ends came to 11 bases. This CDR3 is 13 amino acids long. The germline CDR1 and CDR2 sequences are SEHNR and FQNEAQ (reference sequence).

The chain joins TRBV27 to TRBJ2-1; 7 bases agree with TRBD2. This CDR3 has 14 residues. Trimming at V came to 8 bases and at J to 5 bases, leaving 9 bases not matched to a gene. The germline V gene has CDR1 MNHEY and CDR2 SMNVEV (reference sequence). Here the CDR3 DNA reads TGTGCCAGCTCCTCCCGGCGGGAGAACAATGAGCAGTTCTTC. Amino acids: CASSSRRENNEQFF.